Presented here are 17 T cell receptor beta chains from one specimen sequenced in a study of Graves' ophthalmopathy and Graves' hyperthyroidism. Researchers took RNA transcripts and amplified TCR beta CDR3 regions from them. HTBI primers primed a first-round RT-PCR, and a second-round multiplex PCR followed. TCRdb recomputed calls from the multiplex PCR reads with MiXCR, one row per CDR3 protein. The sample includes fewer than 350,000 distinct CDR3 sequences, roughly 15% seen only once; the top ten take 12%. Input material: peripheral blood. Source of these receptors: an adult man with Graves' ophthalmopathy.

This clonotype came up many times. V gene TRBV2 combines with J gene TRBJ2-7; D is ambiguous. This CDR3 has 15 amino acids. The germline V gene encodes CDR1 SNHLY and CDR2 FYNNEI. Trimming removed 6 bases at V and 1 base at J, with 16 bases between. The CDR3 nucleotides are TGTGCCAGCAGAACAACCGTTCGAAGTTCCTACGAGCAGTACTTC. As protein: CASRTTVRSSYEQYF.

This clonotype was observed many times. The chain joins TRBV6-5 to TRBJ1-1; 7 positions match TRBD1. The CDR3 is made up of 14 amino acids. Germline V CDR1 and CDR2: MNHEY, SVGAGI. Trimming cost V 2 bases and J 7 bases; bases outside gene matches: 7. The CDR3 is CASSYATGVGEAFF. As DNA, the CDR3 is TGTGCCAGCAGTTACGCCACAGGGGTGGGTGAAGCTTTCTTT.

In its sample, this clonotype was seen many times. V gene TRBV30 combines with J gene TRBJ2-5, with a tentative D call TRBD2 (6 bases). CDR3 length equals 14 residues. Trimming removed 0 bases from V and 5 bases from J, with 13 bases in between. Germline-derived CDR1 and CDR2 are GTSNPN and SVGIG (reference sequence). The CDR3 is CAWSVHSSDETQYF. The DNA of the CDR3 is TGTGCCTGGAGTGTACACTCTAGCGATGAGACCCAGTACTTC.

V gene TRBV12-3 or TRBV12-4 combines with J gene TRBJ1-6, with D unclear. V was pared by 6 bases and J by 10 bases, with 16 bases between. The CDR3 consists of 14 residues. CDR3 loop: CASSPGASSSPLHF. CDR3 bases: TGTGCCAGCAGCCCCGGCGCATCGTCCTCACCCCTCCACTTT.

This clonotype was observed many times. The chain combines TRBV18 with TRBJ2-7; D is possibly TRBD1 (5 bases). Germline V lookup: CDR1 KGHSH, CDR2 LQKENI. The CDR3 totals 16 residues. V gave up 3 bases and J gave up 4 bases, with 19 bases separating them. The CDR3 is CASSPPDTGPGYEQYF. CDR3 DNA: TGTGCCAGCTCACCGCCCGACACCGGGCCAGGGTACGAGCAGTACTTC.

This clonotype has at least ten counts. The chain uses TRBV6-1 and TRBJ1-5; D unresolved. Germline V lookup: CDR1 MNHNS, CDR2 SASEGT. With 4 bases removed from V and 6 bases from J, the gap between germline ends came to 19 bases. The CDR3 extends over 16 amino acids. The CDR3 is CASSGGGWVTIQPQHF. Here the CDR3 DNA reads TGTGCCAGCAGTGGAGGTGGGTGGGTCACAATTCAGCCCCAGCATTTT.

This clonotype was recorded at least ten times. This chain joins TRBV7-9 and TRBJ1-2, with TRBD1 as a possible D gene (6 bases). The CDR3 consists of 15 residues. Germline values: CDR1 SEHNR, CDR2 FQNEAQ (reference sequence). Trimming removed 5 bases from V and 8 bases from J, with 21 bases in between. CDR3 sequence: CASSLEDRPYSGYTF. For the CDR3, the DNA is TGTGCCAGCAGCCTCGAGGACAGACCCTATTCCGGCTACACCTTC.

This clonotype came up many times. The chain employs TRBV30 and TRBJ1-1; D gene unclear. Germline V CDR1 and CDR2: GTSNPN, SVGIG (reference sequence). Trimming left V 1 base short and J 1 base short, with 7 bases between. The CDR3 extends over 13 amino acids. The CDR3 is CAWSGQTNTEAFF. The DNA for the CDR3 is TGTGCCTGGAGTGGACAAACGAACACTGAAGCTTTCTTT.

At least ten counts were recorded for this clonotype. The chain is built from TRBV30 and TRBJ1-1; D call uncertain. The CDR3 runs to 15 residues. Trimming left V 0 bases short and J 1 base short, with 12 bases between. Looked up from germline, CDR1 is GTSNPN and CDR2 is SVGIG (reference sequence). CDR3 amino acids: CAWSVRGGRNTEAFF. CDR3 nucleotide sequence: TGTGCCTGGAGTGTACGTGGCGGGAGGAACACTGAAGCTTTCTTT.

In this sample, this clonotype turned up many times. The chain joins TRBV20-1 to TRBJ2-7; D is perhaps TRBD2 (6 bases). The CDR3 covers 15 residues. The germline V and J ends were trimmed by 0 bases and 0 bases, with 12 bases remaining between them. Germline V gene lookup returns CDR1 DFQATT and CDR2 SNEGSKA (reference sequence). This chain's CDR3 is CSARDGGNPSYEQYF. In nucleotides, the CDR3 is TGCAGTGCTAGAGACGGGGGAAACCCCTCCTACGAGCAGTACTTC.

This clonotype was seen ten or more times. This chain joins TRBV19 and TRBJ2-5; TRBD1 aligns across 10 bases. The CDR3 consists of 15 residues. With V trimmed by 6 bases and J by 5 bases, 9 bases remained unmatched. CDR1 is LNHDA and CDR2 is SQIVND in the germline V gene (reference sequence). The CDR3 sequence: CASSTTGTGVETQYF. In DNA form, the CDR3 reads TGTGCCAGTAGCACTACCGGGACAGGGGTGGAGACCCAGTACTTC.

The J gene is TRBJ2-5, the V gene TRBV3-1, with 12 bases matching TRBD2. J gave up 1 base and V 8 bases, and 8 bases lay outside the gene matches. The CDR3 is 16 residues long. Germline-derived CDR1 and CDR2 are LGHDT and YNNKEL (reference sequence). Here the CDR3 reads CASCTRGLAGQETQYF. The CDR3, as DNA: TGTGCCAGCTGCACCCGGGGACTAGCGGGCCAAGAGACCCAGTACTTC.

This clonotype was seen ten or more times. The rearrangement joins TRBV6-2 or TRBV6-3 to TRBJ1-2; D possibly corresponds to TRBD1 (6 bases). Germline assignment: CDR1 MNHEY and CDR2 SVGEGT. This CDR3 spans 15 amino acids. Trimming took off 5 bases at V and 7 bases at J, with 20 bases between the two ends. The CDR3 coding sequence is TGTGCCAGCAGTCGAACCCGGGGGCGCGGAGGTGGCTACACCTTC. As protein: CASSRTRGRGGGYTF.

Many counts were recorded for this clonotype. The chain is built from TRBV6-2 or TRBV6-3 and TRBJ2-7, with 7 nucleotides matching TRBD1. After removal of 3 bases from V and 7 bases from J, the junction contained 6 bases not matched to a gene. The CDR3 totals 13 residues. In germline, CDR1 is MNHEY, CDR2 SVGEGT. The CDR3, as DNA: TGTGCCAGCAGTTATTCGACAGGGAGTGAGCAGTACTTC. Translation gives CASSYSTGSEQYF.

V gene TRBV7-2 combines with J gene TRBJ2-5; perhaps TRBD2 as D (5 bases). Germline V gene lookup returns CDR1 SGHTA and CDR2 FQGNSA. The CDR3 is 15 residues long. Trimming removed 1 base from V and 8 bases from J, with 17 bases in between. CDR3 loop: CASSLDSGLGGTQYF. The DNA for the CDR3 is TGTGCCAGCAGCTTAGACAGCGGTCTCGGTGGTACCCAGTACTTC. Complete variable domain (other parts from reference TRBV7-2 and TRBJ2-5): GAGVSQSPSNKVTEKGKDVELRCDPISGHTALYWYRQSLGQGLEFLIYFQGNSAPDKSGLPSDRFSAERTGGSVSTLTIQRTQQEDSAVYLCASSLDSGLGGTQYFGPGTRLLVL.

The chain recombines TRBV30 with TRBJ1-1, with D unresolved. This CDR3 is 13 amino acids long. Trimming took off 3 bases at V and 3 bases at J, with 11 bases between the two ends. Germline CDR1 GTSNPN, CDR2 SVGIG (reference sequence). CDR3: CAWSFSIDTEAFF. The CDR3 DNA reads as TGTGCCTGGAGCTTTTCTATTGACACTGAAGCTTTCTTT. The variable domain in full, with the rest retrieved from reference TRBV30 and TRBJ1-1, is SQTIHQWPATLVQPVGSPLSLECTVEGTSNPNLYWYRQAAGRGLQLLFYSVGIGQISSEVPQNLSASRPQDRQFILSSKKLLLSDSGFYLCAWSFSIDTEAFFGQGTRLTVV.

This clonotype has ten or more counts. CDR3 amino acids: CASSAGQGRSGANVLTF. The CDR3 DNA sequence: TGTGCCAGCAGCGCTGGACAGGGACGCTCTGGGGCCAACGTCCTGACTTTC. The chain carries TRBV11-2 and TRBJ2-6, with 8 bases aligning to TRBD1. CDR3 length: 17 amino acids. V lost 5 bases and J lost 0; bases outside the gene matches: 6. The germline gives CDR1 SGHAT, CDR2 FQNNGV.